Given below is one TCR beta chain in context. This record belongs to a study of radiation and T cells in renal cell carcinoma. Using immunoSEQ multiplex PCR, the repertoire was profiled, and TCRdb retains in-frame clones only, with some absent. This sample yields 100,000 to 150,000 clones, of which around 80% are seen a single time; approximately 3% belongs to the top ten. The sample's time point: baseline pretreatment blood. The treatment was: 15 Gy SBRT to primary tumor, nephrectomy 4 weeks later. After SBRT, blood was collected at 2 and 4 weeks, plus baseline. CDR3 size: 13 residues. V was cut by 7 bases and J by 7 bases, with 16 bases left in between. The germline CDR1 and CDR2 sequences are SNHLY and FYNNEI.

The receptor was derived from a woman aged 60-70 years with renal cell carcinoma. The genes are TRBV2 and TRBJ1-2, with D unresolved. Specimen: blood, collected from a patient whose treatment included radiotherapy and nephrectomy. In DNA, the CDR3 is TGTGCCAGCACCCTGACCCAGGACTCTGGCTACACCTTC. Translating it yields CASTLTQDSGYTF.